In its sample, the clone carrying this T cell receptor (beta chain) was seen once. Its antigen is not identified. The CDR3 length is 13 residues. The V gene lost 5 bases and the J gene lost 7 bases, with 10 bases spanning the gap. Germline values: CDR1 SGHDT, CDR2 YYEEEE. These data belong to a study of cytomegalovirus exposure and HLA in healthy donors. At the level of the study: Early released data comprised some 91 million unique TCRs from HLA-typed donors. Notes on the study in general: Analysis was carried out at a later point, and it linked a missense DCLRE1C variant to TCR beta V- and J-gene trimming. A likely sequencing artifact accounted for one observed cluster of highly shared sequence variants. Another analysis was done later, and it associated 16,951 TCR beta sequences with HLA alleles at 0.05 false discovery rate.

Primers: 60 Vbeta forward and 13 Jbeta reverse. Sequenced by immunoSEQ multiplex PCR; TCRdb stores in-frame clones only, minus some. The repertoire holds over 100,000 clones, with nearly 80% as singletons. The origin of this receptor is a woman in her twenties or thirties in good health and CMV-seropositive. Sample: PBMCs. This chain uses TRBV5-6 with TRBJ1-6; possibly TRBD1 for D (5 bases). The CDR3 nucleotides are TGTGCCAGCAGAGGCAGGGTGAATTCACCCCTCCACTTT. As protein: CASRGRVNSPLHF.